This T cell receptor beta chain came from a study of cytomegalovirus exposure and HLA in healthy donors (dated by TCRdb to 2016 to 2017). At the level of the whole study: A later analysis indicated that the 120 validation repertoires were generated on the platform also employed for the approximately 670 repertoires of the first cohort. The study aimed to test whether signatures of past pathogen exposure could be identified by cataloging public T cell receptors. Besides the first cohort of roughly 700 subjects, a separate validation cohort made up of roughly 120 different subjects was used. To predict cytomegalovirus infection status, the study combined high-throughput TCR immunosequencing, statistical association of individual TCRs with disease status, and machine learning. The paper's findings and limits, for the study overall: A later analysis lacked HLA typing for the validation cohort, so it scored co-occurrence in that cohort across all 110 or so repertoires. The classifier was reported to diagnose cytomegalovirus status with high specificity and sensitivity in both the original and validation cohorts. In the study, around 160 TCR beta chains were listed as associated with cytomegalovirus. A few of the identified cytomegalovirus-associated TCR beta chains were confirmed in vitro to be specific for cytomegalovirus antigens. In a later analysis, TCRs clustered in the first cohort were found to also tend to co-occur in the roughly 120 validation repertoires, with around 94% of cluster scores above 0. The authors suggested that the approach could potentially be generalized to other disease states and immunological phenotypes. Most TCR sequences were seen in very few donors, while some public TCRs were found in many individuals.

This clone has just one count. The antigen it binds to is not known. One base away there is no much larger clone; base qualities are not given. The CDR3 measures 15 amino acids from cysteine to phenylalanine. Solely the CDR3 DNA is kept, with 45 bases framed from the first base. The germline V gene yields MNHNS for CDR1 and SASEGT for CDR2. The germline V and J ends show losses of 0 bases and 2 bases respectively, and no gene match explains 3 bases of the junction. The method was the immunoSEQ multiplex PCR assay. The authors' pipeline ran thus. A statistical classification framework was built for diagnosing cytomegalovirus status from the catalog of TCR beta chain sequences. The clones in this table, taken by TCRdb from immuneACCESS, are in-frame only. Not every clone is retained; where verified, under half of the shortfall comes from an unresolved V gene, and the cause of the rest is unknown. V and J calls and clone size are copied from that table; D and trimming were computed from the DNA. The sample contains tens of thousands of clones, 80% to 90% of them found a single time. Jointly, the top ten make up around 1.7% of the sample.

The donors belonged to the validation cohort of around 120 subjects, which was separate from the approximately 700-subject first cohort. The sequenced material came from PBMCs. In this chain, TRBV6-1 is recombined with TRBJ2-5, and TRBD2 matches 7 of the central bases. This TCR derives from a woman aged 18-29 years in good health and CMV-seronegative. The CDR3 region reads CASSEAGGGQETQYF. The nucleotide sequence reads as follows: TGTGCCAGCAGTGAAGCGGGCGGGGGACAAGAGACCCAGTACTTC.